Shown below are 2 T cell receptor beta chains from a single sample sequenced in a study of early T cells in non-severe SARS-CoV-2 infection. TCRdb ran MiXCR on the 5' RACE reads and lists one entry per CDR3 protein. The sample contains 45,000 or so distinct CDR3 sequences, 4% to 4.5% of which appear only once. The specimen was whole blood. All receptors come from an adult who was a healthcare worker with PCR-confirmed SARS-CoV-2 infection or an uninfected control (not recorded which).

This clonotype was counted only a few times. The J gene is TRBJ2-1, the V gene TRBV11-2; the D gene is possibly TRBD1 (5 bases). From germline, CDR1 is SGHAT and CDR2 FQNNGV. This CDR3 spans 15 amino acids. Trimming left V 6 bases short and J 0 bases short, with 12 bases between. This chain's CDR3 is CASSPSRASYNEQFF. DNA of the CDR3: TGTGCCAGCAGTCCGAGCAGGGCCTCCTACAATGAGCAGTTCTTC.

This clonotype was detected ten times or more. An end of the junction does not agree with germline; a read error may underlie this. The gene calls are TRBV29-1 and TRBJ2-7; 7 nucleotides agree with TRBD1. The CDR3 is made up of 14 amino acids. Looked up from germline, CDR1 is SQVTM and CDR2 is ANQGSEA. CDR3 amino acids: CSVEGGDRAREQYF. In DNA, the CDR3 is TGCAGCGTGGAAGGGGGTGACAGGGCTCGCGAGCAGTACTTC.